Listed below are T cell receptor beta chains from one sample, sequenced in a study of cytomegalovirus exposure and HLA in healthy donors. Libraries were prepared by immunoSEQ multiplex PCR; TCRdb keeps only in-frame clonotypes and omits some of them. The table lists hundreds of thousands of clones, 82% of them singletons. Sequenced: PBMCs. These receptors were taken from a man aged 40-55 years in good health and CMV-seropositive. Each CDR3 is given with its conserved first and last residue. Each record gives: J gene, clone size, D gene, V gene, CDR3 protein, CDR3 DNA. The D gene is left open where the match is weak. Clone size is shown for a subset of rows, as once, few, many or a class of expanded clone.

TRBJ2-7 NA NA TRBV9 CASSPRTVSYEQYF TGTGCCAGCAGCCCCCGAACGGTCTCCTACGAGCAGTACTTC
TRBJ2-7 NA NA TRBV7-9 CASSFEGRSYEQYF TGTGCCAGCAGCTTCGAGGGGAGGAGCTACGAGCAGTACTTC
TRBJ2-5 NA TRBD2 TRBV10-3 CAISYGTNQETQYF TGTGCCATCAGTTATGGGACTAATCAAGAGACCCAGTACTTC
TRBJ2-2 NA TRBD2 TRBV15 CATSRVGAGVMSGELFF TGTGCCACCAGCAGAGTGGGAGCGGGAGTCATGTCCGGGGAGCTGTTTTTT
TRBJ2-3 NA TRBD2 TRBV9 CASSPSGRATDTQYF TGTGCCAGCAGCCCGAGCGGGAGGGCCACAGATACGCAGTATTTT
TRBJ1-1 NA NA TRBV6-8 CASSHRHRFMTEAFF TGTGCCAGCAGTCACCGACATCGGTTTATGACTGAAGCTTTCTTT
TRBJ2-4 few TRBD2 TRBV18 CASSPLRAGGRDKNIQYF TGTGCCAGCTCACCACTAAGAGCGGGAGGACGGGACAAAAACATTCAGTACTTC
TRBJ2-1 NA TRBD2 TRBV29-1 CSVEEPSGSSYNEQFF TGCAGCGTTGAAGAGCCTAGCGGATCCTCATACAATGAGCAGTTCTTC
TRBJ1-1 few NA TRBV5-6 CASSPSPRDQGTEAFF TGTGCCAGCAGCCCATCGCCCAGGGATCAGGGCACTGAAGCTTTCTTT
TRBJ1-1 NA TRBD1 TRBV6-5 CASSGGNRGTEAFF TGTGCCAGCTCGGGCGGGAACAGGGGCACTGAAGCTTTCTTT
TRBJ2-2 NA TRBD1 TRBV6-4 CASSPGQGITGELFF TGTGCCAGCAGCCCGGGACAGGGGATTACCGGGGAGCTGTTTTTT
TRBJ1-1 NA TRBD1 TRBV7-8 CASSAAQGANTEAFF TGTGCCAGCAGCGCGGCTCAGGGGGCGAACACTGAAGCTTTCTTT
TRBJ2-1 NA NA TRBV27 CASSFQFPSSYNEQFF TGTGCCAGCAGTTTTCAATTCCCCAGCTCCTACAATGAGCAGTTCTTC
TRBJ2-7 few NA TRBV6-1 CASSETTVTYEQYF TGTGCCAGCAGTGAAACGACAGTTACCTACGAGCAGTACTTC
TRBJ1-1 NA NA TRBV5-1 CASSSSGAARTEAFF TGCGCCAGCAGCTCCTCAGGGGCCGCCCGGACTGAAGCTTTCTTT
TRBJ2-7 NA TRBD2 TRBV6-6 CASRPPGLAGGEQYF TGTGCCAGCAGACCACCGGGACTAGCGGGAGGTGAGCAGTACTTC
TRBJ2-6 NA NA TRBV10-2 CASSSGNGANVLTF TGCGCCAGCAGTTCAGGGAACGGGGCCAACGTCCTGACTTTC
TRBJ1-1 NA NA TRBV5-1 CASSLGQMNTEAFF TGCGCCAGCAGCCTCGGACAGATGAACACTGAAGCTTTCTTT
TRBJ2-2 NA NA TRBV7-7 CASSLTGMTGELFF TGTGCTAGCAGCTTAACAGGGATGACCGGGGAGCTGTTTTTT
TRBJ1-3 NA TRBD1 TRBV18 CASSSDRVRDTIYF TGTGCCAGCTCATCGGACAGGGTACGGGACACCATATATTTT
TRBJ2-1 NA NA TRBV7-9 CASSTRTGGIYNEQFF TGTGCCAGCAGCACGCGTACAGGCGGGATTTACAATGAGCAGTTCTTC
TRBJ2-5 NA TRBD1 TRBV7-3 CASSLSRTGGTETQYF TGTGCCAGCAGCTTAAGCCGGACAGGGGGCACGGAGACCCAGTACTTC
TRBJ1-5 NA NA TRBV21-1 CASSITGPINQPQHF TGTGCCAGCAGCATTACAGGGCCTATCAATCAGCCCCAGCATTTT
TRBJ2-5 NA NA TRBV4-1 CASSQDGLETYQETQYF TGCGCCAGCAGCCAAGACGGACTGGAGACGTACCAAGAGACCCAGTACTTC
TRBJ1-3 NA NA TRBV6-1 CASSEAARAKGNTIYF TGTGCCAGCAGTGAAGCAGCCAGGGCAAAAGGAAACACCATATATTTT
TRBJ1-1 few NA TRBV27 CASSSPGQLNTEAFF TGTGCCAGCAGTTCCCCAGGACAGTTGAACACTGAAGCTTTCTTT
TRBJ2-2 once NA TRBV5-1 CASSLQGTNTGELFF TGCGCCAGCAGCTTGCAGGGTACGAACACCGGGGAGCTGTTTTTT
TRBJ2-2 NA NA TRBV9 CASSVTSNTGELFF TGTGCCAGCAGCGTGACTTCGAACACCGGGGAGCTGTTTTTT
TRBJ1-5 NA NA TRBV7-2 CASSASGTNSNQPQHF TGTGCCAGCAGCGCCTCCGGGACAAATAGCAATCAGCCCCAGCATTTT